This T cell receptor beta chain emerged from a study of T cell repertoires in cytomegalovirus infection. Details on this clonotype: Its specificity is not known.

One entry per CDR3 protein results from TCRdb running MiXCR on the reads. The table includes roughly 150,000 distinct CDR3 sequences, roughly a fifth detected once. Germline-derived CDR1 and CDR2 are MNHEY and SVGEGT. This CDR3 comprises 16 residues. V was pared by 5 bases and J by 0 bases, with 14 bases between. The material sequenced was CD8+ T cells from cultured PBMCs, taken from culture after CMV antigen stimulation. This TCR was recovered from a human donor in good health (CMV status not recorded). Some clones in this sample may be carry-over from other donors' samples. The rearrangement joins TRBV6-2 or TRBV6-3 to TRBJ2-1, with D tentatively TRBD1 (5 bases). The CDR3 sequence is CASSLPRQSSYNEQFF. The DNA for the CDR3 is TGTGCCAGCAGTCTCCCCCGACAGAGCTCCTACAATGAGCAGTTCTTC.